The next 17 T cell receptor beta chains were all read from a single sample in a study of identical twins. TCRdb reprocessed the 5' RACE reads via MiXCR and lists one record per CDR3 protein. Of more than 1.5 million distinct CDR3 sequences detected, more than 30% appear once; the ten largest clones hold roughly 0.3%. Sequencing was done on a sample of cord blood. These receptors originate from a newborn girl in good health.

This clonotype came up a few times. The rearrangement joins TRBV12-3 or TRBV12-4 to TRBJ2-3; 8 bases map to TRBD1. The CDR3 length is 15 residues. V was pared by 6 bases and J by 2 bases, with 7 bases of the junction left unmatched. This CDR3 is CASRDGQGTTDTQYF. Here the CDR3 DNA reads TGTGCCAGCAGGGACGGACAGGGTACCACAGATACGCAGTATTTT.

The table lists this clonotype with a few counts. The chain uses TRBV24-1 and TRBJ2-3; TRBD1 is a possible D gene (6 bases). Trimming stripped 5 bases from V and 6 bases from J, with 8 bases between. Germline loops: CDR1 KGHDR, CDR2 SFDVKD. CDR3 length: 12 residues. The CDR3 loop is CATSATGDTQYF. The CDR3, as DNA: TGTGCCACCAGTGCCACAGGGGATACGCAGTATTTT.

The V gene is TRBV2, the J gene TRBJ2-1; 8 bases are shared with TRBD2. The V segment lost 4 bases and the J segment 8 bases; nucleotides outside the gene matches: 13. The CDR3 is made up of 16 amino acids. Germline CDR1 reads SNHLY; CDR2 reads FYNNEI. CDR3 loop: CASSADLAGRPHEQFF. In DNA, the CDR3 is TGTGCCAGCAGTGCAGACCTAGCGGGCAGGCCCCATGAGCAGTTCTTC.

The chain links TRBV5-6 to TRBJ2-7, with D possibly matching TRBD2 (5 bases). Germline V CDR1 and CDR2: SGHDT, YYEEEE. Trimming took off 4 bases at V and 3 bases at J, with 20 bases between the two ends. The CDR3 is 16 amino acids. The CDR3 reads CASSQYSGLSIYEQYF. The CDR3 coding sequence is TGTGCCAGCAGCCAGTATTCCGGACTCTCAATCTACGAGCAGTACTTC.

The chain recombines TRBV7-2 with TRBJ1-5; 9 bases fit TRBD1. The CDR3 loop spans 14 amino acids. Trimming cost V 4 bases and J 5 bases; bases outside gene matches: 3. Germline V lookup: CDR1 SGHTA, CDR2 FQGNSA. In nucleotides, the CDR3 is TGTGCCAGCAGCTCTAGGACAGGGGATCAGCCCCAGCATTTT. Protein: CASSSRTGDQPQHF.

Regarding this clonotype: One end of the junction varies from germline; a read error may be responsible. The J gene is TRBJ2-1, the V gene TRBV2, with TRBD1 identical over 9 bases. CDR1 is SNHLY, CDR2 FYNNEI, per germline. The CDR3 contains 14 residues. Here the CDR3 reads CAGSGTGTYNEQFF. The CDR3 DNA sequence: TGTGCCGGCAGTGGGACAGGGACCTACAATGAGCAGTTCTTC. Based on the CDR3 plus reference TRBV2 and TRBJ2-1, the full variable domain is EPEVTQTPSHQVTQMGQEVILRCVPISNHLYFYWYRQILGQKVEFLVSFYNNEISEKSEIFDDQFSVERPDGSNFTLKIRSTKLEDSAMYFCAGSGTGTYNEQFFGPGTRLTVL.

This rearrangement joins TRBV24-1 to TRBJ2-1; 9 nucleotides match TRBD1. Trimming at V came to 5 bases and at J to 8 bases, leaving 12 bases not matched to a gene. This CDR3 spans 16 amino acids. Germline assignment: CDR1 KGHDR and CDR2 SFDVKD. The CDR3 coding sequence is TGTGCCACCAGTGGGCCGCCGGGACAGGGAAGGCATGAGCAGTTCTTC. Translated, it gives CATSGPPGQGRHEQFF.

This clonotype appeared a few times. The chain uses TRBV12-3 or TRBV12-4 and TRBJ1-1; the D is unclear. The germline V and J ends were trimmed by 3 bases and 1 base, with 9 bases remaining between them. There are 14 residues in the CDR3. The CDR3 sequence is CASSFRVGNTEAFF. The CDR3 coding sequence is TGTGCCAGCAGTTTTCGTGTCGGGAACACTGAAGCTTTCTTT.

The rearrangement links TRBV28 to TRBJ1-1; D uncertain. Trimming removed 2 bases from V and 3 bases from J, with 7 bases in between. This CDR3 is 13 amino acids long. Germline CDR1 reads MDHEN; CDR2 reads SYDVKM. The CDR3 protein is CASSLNPDTEAFF. DNA of the CDR3: TGTGCCAGCAGTTTAAACCCTGACACTGAAGCTTTCTTT.

This clonotype was observed a few times. This chain links TRBV6-2 or TRBV6-3 with TRBJ2-1, with D maybe TRBD2 (6 bases). The length of the CDR3 is 15 residues. The germline CDR1 and CDR2 sequences are MNHEY and SVGEGT. V shed 7 bases and J shed 3 bases, with 16 bases lying between them. CDR3 protein: CASTMLQTSYNEQFF. CDR3 coding DNA: TGTGCCAGCACCATGCTACAGACTAGCTACAATGAGCAGTTCTTC.

The rearrangement joins TRBV20-1 to TRBJ1-1, with D possibly TRBD1 on 5 matching bases. The CDR3 extends over 10 amino acids. The germline V gene has CDR1 DFQATT and CDR2 SNEGSKA (reference sequence). V lost 6 bases and J lost 11, with 13 bases in between. CDR3 amino acids: CSAQGAGAFF. The CDR3 region has the DNA TGCAGTGCGCAGGGTGCGGGGGCTTTCTTT.

This clonotype was counted between two and nine times. V and J are TRBV28 and TRBJ2-1, with 10 bases matching TRBD2. This CDR3 has 16 residues. V lost 3 bases and J lost 6; bases outside the gene matches: 8. Germline lookup yields CDR1 MDHEN and CDR2 SYDVKM. The DNA for the CDR3 is TGTGCCAGCAGTTTTGAGGCTAGCGGGAGTACCAATGAGCAGTTCTTC. Residues: CASSFEASGSTNEQFF.

The genes are TRBV12-3 or TRBV12-4 and TRBJ1-4; D uncertain. Trimming cost V 6 bases and J 8 bases, with 19 bases left between them. This CDR3 spans 15 amino acids. CDR3 region: CASSHHSPGWEKLFF. The DNA for the CDR3 is TGTGCCAGCAGCCACCACAGCCCTGGATGGGAAAAACTGTTTTTT.

This clonotype was observed a handful of times. The CDR3 sequence is CASSFSSGGTYEQYF. The CDR3, as DNA: TGCGCCAGCAGCTTCTCTAGCGGGGGAACCTACGAGCAGTACTTC. The chain carries TRBV5-1 and TRBJ2-7; 10 bases align to TRBD2. The germline gives CDR1 SGHRS, CDR2 YFSETQ. This CDR3 is 15 amino acids long. V lost 2 bases and J lost 2; bases outside the gene matches: 4.

The V call is TRBV5-5, the J call TRBJ1-6; 8 positions agree with TRBD1. The CDR3 runs to 18 residues. V shed 5 bases and J 6 bases; nucleotides not matched to a gene: 16. Germline V gene sequence: CDR1 SGHKS, CDR2 YYEKEE (reference sequence). The CDR3 loop is CASRRFWTGRWGNSPLHF. CDR3 in DNA: TGTGCCAGCAGAAGATTTTGGACAGGGCGATGGGGTAATTCACCCCTCCACTTT.

The chain uses TRBV18 and TRBJ1-1; D ambiguous. The CDR3 covers 17 residues. CDR1 is KGHSH, CDR2 LQKENI, per germline. The V gene lost 3 bases and the J gene lost 1 base, with 18 bases spanning the gap. The CDR3 loop is CASSPSTLPLGNTEAFF. The CDR3 DNA is TGTGCCAGCTCACCCTCTACTCTTCCGCTGGGGAACACTGAAGCTTTCTTT. Looking up the rest from reference TRBV18 and TRBJ1-1 gives the full variable domain: NAGVMQNPRHLVRRRGQEARLRCSPMKGHSHVYWYRQLPEEGLKFMVYLQKENIIDESGMPKERFSAEFPKEGPSILRIQQVVRGDSAAYFCASSPSTLPLGNTEAFFGQGTRLTVV.

As for this clonotype: This could be a read error, since a much larger clone is one nucleotide away. V gene TRBV29-1 combines with J gene TRBJ2-1; 7 nucleotides align to TRBD1. The CDR3 spans 14 residues. Looked up from germline, CDR1 is SQVTM and CDR2 is ANQGSEA. V was pared by 3 bases and J by 7 bases, with 9 bases of the junction left unmatched. The CDR3: CSVDGQVYMNEQFF. The CDR3 DNA reads as TGCAGCGTTGACGGACAGGTCTACATGAATGAGCAGTTCTTC.